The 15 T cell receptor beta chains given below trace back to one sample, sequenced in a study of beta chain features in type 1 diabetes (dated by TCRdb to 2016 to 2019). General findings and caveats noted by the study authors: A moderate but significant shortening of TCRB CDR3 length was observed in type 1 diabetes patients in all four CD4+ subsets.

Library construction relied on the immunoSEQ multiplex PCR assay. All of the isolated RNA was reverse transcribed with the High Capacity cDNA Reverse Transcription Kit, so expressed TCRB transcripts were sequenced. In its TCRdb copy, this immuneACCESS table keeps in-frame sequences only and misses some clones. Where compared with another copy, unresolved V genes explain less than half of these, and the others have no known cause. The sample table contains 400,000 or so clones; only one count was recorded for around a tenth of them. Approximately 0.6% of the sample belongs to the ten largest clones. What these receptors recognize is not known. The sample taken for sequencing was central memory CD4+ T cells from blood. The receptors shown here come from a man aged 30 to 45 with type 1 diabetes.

The CDR3 sequence is CASSLGRDDWYF. Here the CDR3 DNA reads TGTGCCAGCAGCTTGGGGCGGGACGATTGGTACTTC. The chain couples TRBV7-9 to TRBJ2-5, with a possible D match to TRBD2 (6 bases). Trimming took off 3 bases at V and 13 bases at J, with 15 bases between the two ends. The CDR3 is 12 residues long. The germline V gene has CDR1 SEHNR and CDR2 FQNEAQ (reference sequence).

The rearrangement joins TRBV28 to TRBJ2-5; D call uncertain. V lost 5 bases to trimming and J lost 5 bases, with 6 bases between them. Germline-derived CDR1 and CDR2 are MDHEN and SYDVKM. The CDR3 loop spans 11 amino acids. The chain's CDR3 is CASSVGETQYF. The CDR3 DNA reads TGTGCCAGCAGTGTTGGCGAGACCCAGTACTTC.

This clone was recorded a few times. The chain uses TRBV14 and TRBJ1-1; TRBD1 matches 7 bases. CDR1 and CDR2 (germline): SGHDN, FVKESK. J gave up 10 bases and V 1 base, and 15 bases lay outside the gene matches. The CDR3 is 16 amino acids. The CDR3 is CASSQGSAASRGGAFF. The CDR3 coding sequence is TGTGCCAGCAGCCAAGGATCGGCCGCTTCCAGGGGGGGAGCTTTCTTT. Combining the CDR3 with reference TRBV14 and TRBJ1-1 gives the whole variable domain EAGVTQFPSHSVIEKGQTVTLRCDPISGHDNLYWYRRVMGKEIKFLLHFVKESKQDESGMPNNRFLAERTGGTYSTLKVQPAELEDSGVYFCASSQGSAASRGGAFFGQGTRLTVV.

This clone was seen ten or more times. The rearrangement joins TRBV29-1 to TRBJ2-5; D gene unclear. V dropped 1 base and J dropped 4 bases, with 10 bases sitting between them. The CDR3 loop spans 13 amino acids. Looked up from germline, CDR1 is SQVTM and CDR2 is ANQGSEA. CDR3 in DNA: TGCAGCGTTGAAGTGTACGTGACAGAGACCCAGTACTTC. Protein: CSVEVYVTETQYF.

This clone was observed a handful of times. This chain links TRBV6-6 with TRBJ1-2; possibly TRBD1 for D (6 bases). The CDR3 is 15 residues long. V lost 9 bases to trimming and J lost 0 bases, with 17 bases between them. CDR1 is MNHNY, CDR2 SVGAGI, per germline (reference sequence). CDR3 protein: CASRKGVQANYGYTF. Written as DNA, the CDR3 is TGTGCCAGTAGAAAGGGGGTTCAAGCTAACTATGGCTACACCTTC.

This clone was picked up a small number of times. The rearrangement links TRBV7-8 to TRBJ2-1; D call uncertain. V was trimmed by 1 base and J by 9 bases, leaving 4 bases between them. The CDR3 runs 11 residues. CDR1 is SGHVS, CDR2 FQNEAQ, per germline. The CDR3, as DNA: TGTGCCAGCAGCTTAGGTTTTGAGCAGTTCTTC. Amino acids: CASSLGFEQFF.

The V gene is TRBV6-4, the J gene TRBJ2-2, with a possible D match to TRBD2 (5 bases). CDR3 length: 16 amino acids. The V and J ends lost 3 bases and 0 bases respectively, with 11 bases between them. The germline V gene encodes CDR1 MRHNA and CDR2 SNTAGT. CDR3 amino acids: CASSEVQLANTGELFF. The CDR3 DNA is TGTGCCAGCAGTGAAGTTCAACTAGCGAACACCGGGGAGCTGTTTTTT.

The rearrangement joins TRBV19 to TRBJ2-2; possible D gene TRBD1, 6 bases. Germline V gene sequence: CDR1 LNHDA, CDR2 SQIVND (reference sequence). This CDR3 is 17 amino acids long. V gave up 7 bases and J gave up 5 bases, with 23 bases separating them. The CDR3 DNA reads TGTGCCAGTACTCCTATAGGGGCAGGGGCGTGGACCGGGGAGCTGTTTTTT. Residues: CASTPIGAGAWTGELFF.

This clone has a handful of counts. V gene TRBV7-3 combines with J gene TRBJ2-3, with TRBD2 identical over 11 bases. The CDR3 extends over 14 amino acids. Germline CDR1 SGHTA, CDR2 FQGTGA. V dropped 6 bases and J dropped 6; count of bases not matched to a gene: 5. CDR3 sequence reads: CASSPGLAVDTQYF. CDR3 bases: TGTGCCAGCAGTCCGGGACTAGCGGTGGATACGCAGTATTTT.

The CDR3 DNA sequence: TGTGCCAGCAGCTTCTGGGGACAGGGGGCGAACACCGGGGAGCTGTTTTTT. Its protein is CASSFWGQGANTGELFF. The genes are TRBV7-9 and TRBJ2-2, with 11 bases lining up with TRBD1. Germline CDR1 is SEHNR and CDR2 is FQNEAQ (reference sequence). The CDR3 runs 17 residues. Trimming removed 3 bases from V and 0 bases from J; junction bases left unmatched: 3.

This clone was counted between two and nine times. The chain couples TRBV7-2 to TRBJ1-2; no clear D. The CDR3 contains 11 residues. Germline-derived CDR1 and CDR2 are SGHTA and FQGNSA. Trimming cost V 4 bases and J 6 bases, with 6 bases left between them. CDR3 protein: CASSSDNGYTF. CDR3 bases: TGTGCCAGCAGCTCCGATAATGGCTACACCTTC.

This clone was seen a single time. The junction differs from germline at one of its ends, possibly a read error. CDR3 region: CDIRTSGMNEQFF. DNA for the CDR3: TGTGACATCCGGACTAGCGGGATGAATGAGCAGTTCTTC. This chain joins TRBV10-3 and TRBJ2-1; TRBD2 agrees at 12 bases. CDR3 length equals 13 residues. The germline V gene has CDR1 ENHRY and CDR2 SYGVKD.

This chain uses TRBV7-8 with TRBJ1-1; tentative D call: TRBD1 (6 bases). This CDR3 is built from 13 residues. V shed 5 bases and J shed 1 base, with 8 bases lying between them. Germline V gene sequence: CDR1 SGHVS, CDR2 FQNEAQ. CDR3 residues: CASSGDTNTEAFF. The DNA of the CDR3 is TGTGCCAGCAGCGGGGACACGAACACTGAAGCTTTCTTT.

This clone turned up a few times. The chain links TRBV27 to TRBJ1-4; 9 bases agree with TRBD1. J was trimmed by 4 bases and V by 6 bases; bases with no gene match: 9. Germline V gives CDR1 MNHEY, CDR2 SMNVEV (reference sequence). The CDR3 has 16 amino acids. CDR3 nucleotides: TGTGCCAGCAGCTCACAGGGGGCGCGGATTAATGAAAAACTGTTTTTT. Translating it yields CASSSQGARINEKLFF.

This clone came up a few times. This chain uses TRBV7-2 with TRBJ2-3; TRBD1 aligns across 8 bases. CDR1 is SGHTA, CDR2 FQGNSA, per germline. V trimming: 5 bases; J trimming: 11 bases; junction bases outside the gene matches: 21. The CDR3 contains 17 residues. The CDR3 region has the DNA TGTGCCAGCAGCCGACAGACAGGGGCGGCCGGAGGATATGAGCAGTATTTT. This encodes CASSRQTGAAGGYEQYF.